The source of this TCR beta chain is a study of shared clonotypes between healthy human individuals (dated by TCRdb to about 2020). Some background on the complete study: The cohort included three men and two women between 18 and 49 years of age. Libraries were prepared and TCR repertoires were sequenced by different laboratories using diverse techniques, in order to increase sequencing depth and limit assay-specific biases. To estimate repertoire size and how much clonotype sharing occurs between individuals, the study deeply sequenced the blood TCR repertoires of a handful of healthy adults. Each donor's leukapheresis produced roughly between roughly 0.85 and 10 billion PBMCs. The research as a whole found: Based on pairwise subsampling, the degree of clonotype sharing among donors was expected to be affected by sequencing depth. Because the study included a small number of donors, the genetic and exposure-history diversity represented was limited. Sampling was limited to blood, and TCR repertoires in tissue likely differ from TCR repertoires in blood.

TCR CDR3 regions were amplified from genomic DNA by multiplex PCR using the deep immunoSEQ assay. Extracted genomic DNA from each cell subset was distributed evenly across all wells of several immunoSEQ 96-well plates, and each plate was treated as a replicate. Each replicate PCR for unsorted PBMC received roughly 300 ng genomic DNA, equal to tens of thousands of T cell genomes. Ten immunoSEQ deep assay plates were used to sequence unsorted PBMC genomic DNA. The purified libraries were quantified using a Qubit 3.0 fluorometer, sized with a Bioanalyzer 2100, and then quantified again using the KAPA Library Quantification kit. Every immunoSEQ 96-well plate was sequenced on a separate single-read 150-cycle Illumina NextSeq 550 flow cell. As for how the authors treated the data: The immunoSEQ output contained only junctional sequences without quality scores, so filtering could not match that applied to full-length reads. To assign V/J genes and CDR3, sequences were annotated using PyIR, a Python wrapper for IgBLAST v1.9, with IMGT germline references. Reads with weak V/J assignments (E-value above 1e-6), missing CDR3, stop codons, out-of-frame junctions, or ambiguous translated residues were removed. A V3J clonotype was defined by an identical inferred V gene, J gene, and CDR3 amino acid sequence. To compute the percentage overlap between repertoires, the number of shared unique clonotypes was divided by the size of the smaller repertoire. Three approaches were used to assess repertoire richness: RTK rarefaction, the Chao1 estimator, and Recon v2.1 estimates of unobserved clonotypes. TCRdb mirrors the immuneACCESS table, restricted to in-frame sequences. Some clones are absent from its copies; in checked studies, under half trace to an unresolved V gene, and the reason for the others is unknown. The DNA gave D and trimming, while V, J and clone size come from that table. The sample contains some 500,000 clones, 79% of them found a single time. The ten largest clones capture approximately 12% of the sample.

In regard to this clone: The antigen it recognizes is unknown. The record has no base qualities; no much larger clone is one base away.

The donors were healthy, HIV-negative adults with no recently reported acute infections or vaccinations. Only Caucasian adults living in Nashville, Tennessee, USA were represented among the donors. For unsorted samples, some 90 million PBMCs were counted, and genomic DNA was extracted using the QIAamp DNA Blood Mini kit. Blood was collected by leukapheresis, and PBMCs were isolated by Ficoll-Histopaque density gradient centrifugation and then cryopreserved in liquid nitrogen vapor phase. Spanning cysteine to phenylalanine, the CDR3 consists of 14 amino acids. Solely the CDR3 DNA is kept, with 42 bases framed from the first base. V sheds 7 bases and J sheds 5 bases, leaving 20 bases between their ends. CDR1 and CDR2 are read off the germline V gene as SQVTM and ANQGSEA.

The TCR was taken from a woman in her thirties or forties in good health. Some clones in this sample may be carry-over from other donors' samples. The V gene is TRBV29-1 and the J gene is TRBJ1-1; TRBD1 could be the D gene, as 6 bases match. Sample: PBMCs. The nucleotides are TGCAGCGCCGACAGGCCACCAGGGAATACTGAAGCTTTCTTT. Translated, it gives CSADRPPGNTEAFF.